The source of this T cell receptor beta chain is a study of early T cells in non-severe SARS-CoV-2 infection. Study information: The chains were unpaired, and the sequenced material was bulk RNA from unsorted whole blood.

V was clipped by 5 bases and J by 2 bases, with 10 bases between them. The germline V gene has CDR1 MDHEN and CDR2 SYDVKM. The CDR3 is made up of 14 amino acids. As to this clonotype: Its antigen is currently unknown.

Molecules of cDNA were individually given unique molecular identifiers that were attached to them. TCRdb redid the calling of the 5' RACE reads with MiXCR, one entry per CDR3 protein. The repertoire holds some 77,000 distinct CDR3 sequences, with approximately 15% as singletons. Study-wide results and limits: Private and CD4 specificities were missed by VDJdb matching, which favored anti-spike CD8 responses.

The material sequenced was whole blood. This TCR was recovered from an adult who was a healthcare worker with PCR-confirmed SARS-CoV-2 infection or an uninfected control (not recorded which). V usage is TRBV28 and J usage is TRBJ2-4; perhaps TRBD1 as D (6 bases). The DNA of the CDR3 is TGTGCCAGCAGTCTCGACAGGACCAAAAACATTCAGTACTTC. It translates to CASSLDRTKNIQYF. Full variable domain (missing parts from reference TRBV28 and TRBJ2-4): DVKVTQSSRYLVKRTGEKVFLECVQDMDHENMFWYRQDPGLGLRLIYFSYDVKMKEKGDIPEGYSVSREKKERFSLILESASTNQTSMYLCASSLDRTKNIQYFGAGTRLSVL.